This is a list of T cell receptor beta chains from one sample in a study of control samples from healthy donors and cancer patients. Sequencing was performed with immunoSEQ multiplex PCR; in TCRdb, only in-frame clones are kept and a portion is missing. Among approximately 160,000 clones listed, more than 85% were seen once. Source material: blood. The origin of the receptors is a woman in her twenties or thirties in good health. Each CDR3 is given with its conserved first and last residue. Each record gives: CDR3 length, clone size, V gene, J gene, D gene, CDR3 DNA, CDR3 protein. A D gene is named only where the DNA matches it firmly. For some rows the clone size is stated as once, few or many, or as a class when expanded; others skip it.

len: 15; abundance: NA; v_gene: TRBV28; j_gene: TRBJ1-6; d_gene: TRBD1; CDR3nt: TGTGCCAGCAGCGAAAACAGGGGAACCAATTCACCCCTCCACTTT; CDR3aa: CASSENRGTNSPLHF
len: 11; abundance: once; v_gene: TRBV12-3/TRBV12-4; j_gene: TRBJ2-3; d_gene: NA; CDR3nt: TGTGCCAGCAGTAACACAGATACGCAGTATTTT; CDR3aa: CASSNTDTQYF
len: 13; abundance: NA; v_gene: TRBV28; j_gene: TRBJ2-5; d_gene: NA; CDR3nt: TGTGCCAGCAGTTCCCACAGGGCTGAGACCCAGTACTTC; CDR3aa: CASSSHRAETQYF
len: 14; abundance: once; v_gene: TRBV10-2; j_gene: TRBJ2-1; d_gene: TRBD1; CDR3nt: TGCGCCAGCAGAGGACAGGGCAAGATGGATGAGCAGTTCTTC; CDR3aa: CASRGQGKMDEQFF
len: 14; abundance: NA; v_gene: TRBV5-1; j_gene: TRBJ2-7; d_gene: TRBD1; CDR3nt: TGCGCCAGCAGCTTGGGAGGGACAGTTTACGAGCAGTACTTC; CDR3aa: CASSLGGTVYEQYF
len: 16; abundance: once; v_gene: TRBV6-5; j_gene: TRBJ2-7; d_gene: NA; CDR3nt: TGTGCCAGCAGTTACGAGGGGAGAAAAGGCGCCAACGAGCAGTACTTC; CDR3aa: CASSYEGRKGANEQYF
len: 16; abundance: NA; v_gene: TRBV19; j_gene: TRBJ2-3; d_gene: TRBD2; CDR3nt: TGTGCCAGTAGTACCGGGACTAGCGGGAGCAGCCGTACGCAGTATTTT; CDR3aa: CASSTGTSGSSRTQYF
len: 17; abundance: NA; v_gene: TRBV5-4; j_gene: TRBJ1-1; d_gene: NA; CDR3nt: TGTGCCAGCAGCTTACGTTCCCCGGACAGACTCAACACTGAAGCTTTCTTT; CDR3aa: CASSLRSPDRLNTEAFF
len: 15; abundance: NA; v_gene: TRBV18; j_gene: TRBJ2-2; d_gene: TRBD2; CDR3nt: TGTGCCAGCTCGTCCGGGACTAGCGGGACCGGGGAGCTGTTTTTT; CDR3aa: CASSSGTSGTGELFF
len: 14; abundance: NA; v_gene: TRBV9; j_gene: TRBJ2-2; d_gene: NA; CDR3nt: TGTGCCAGCAGCCCGGAAGGGTACACCGGGGAGCTGTTTTTT; CDR3aa: CASSPEGYTGELFF
len: 17; abundance: once; v_gene: TRBV7-3; j_gene: TRBJ2-6; d_gene: NA; CDR3nt: TGTGCCAGCAGCTCAACCGGGCCACGGGCCGGGGCCAACGTCCTGACTTTC; CDR3aa: CASSSTGPRAGANVLTF
len: 17; abundance: NA; v_gene: TRBV2; j_gene: TRBJ2-3; d_gene: TRBD2; CDR3nt: TGTGCCTGCCGCTGGGGTAGCGGGAGTGGGATGACAGATACGCAGTATTTT; CDR3aa: CACRWGSGSGMTDTQYF
len: 15; abundance: NA; v_gene: TRBV15; j_gene: TRBJ1-2; d_gene: NA; CDR3nt: TGTGCCACCAGCAGAGTTAAGGGACCAGGGCGTGGCTACACCTTC; CDR3aa: CATSRVKGPGRGYTF
len: 16; abundance: NA; v_gene: TRBV27; j_gene: TRBJ2-1; d_gene: TRBD2; CDR3nt: TGTGCCAGCAGTCCTATAGCGGGAGCGGGGCACAATGAGCAGTTCTTC; CDR3aa: CASSPIAGAGHNEQFF
len: 17; abundance: NA; v_gene: TRBV7-8; j_gene: TRBJ2-3; d_gene: TRBD2; CDR3nt: TGTGCCAGCAGCAAAACTAGCGGGAGGGCCGGGGTAGATACGCAGTATTTT; CDR3aa: CASSKTSGRAGVDTQYF
len: 16; abundance: NA; v_gene: TRBV4-3; j_gene: TRBJ2-1; d_gene: NA; CDR3nt: TGCGCCAGCAGCCAAATCGAGGGCCCCTCCTACAATGAGCAGTTCTTC; CDR3aa: CASSQIEGPSYNEQFF
len: 14; abundance: NA; v_gene: TRBV6-1; j_gene: TRBJ2-3; d_gene: NA; CDR3nt: TGTGCCAGCAGTGAAATTAGGGGTCGGGATACGCAGTATTTT; CDR3aa: CASSEIRGRDTQYF
len: 11; abundance: NA; v_gene: TRBV5-1; j_gene: TRBJ1-2; d_gene: NA; CDR3nt: TGCGCCAGCAGCTTGGACTATGGCTACACCTTC; CDR3aa: CASSLDYGYTF
len: 13; abundance: NA; v_gene: TRBV7-9; j_gene: TRBJ1-5; d_gene: NA; CDR3nt: TGTGCCAGCAGCTTAGACCTGTATCAGCCCCAGCATTTT; CDR3aa: CASSLDLYQPQHF
len: 11; abundance: NA; v_gene: TRBV23-1; j_gene: TRBJ2-1; d_gene: NA; CDR3nt: TGCGCCAGTCCCCGGCACAATGAGCAGTTCTTC; CDR3aa: CASPRHNEQFF
len: 14; abundance: NA; v_gene: TRBV9; j_gene: TRBJ2-6; d_gene: NA; CDR3nt: TGTGCCAGCAGCTCCAAATGGATGACCAACGTCCTGACTTTC; CDR3aa: CASSSKWMTNVLTF
len: 14; abundance: NA; v_gene: TRBV14; j_gene: TRBJ2-5; d_gene: NA; CDR3nt: TGTGCCAGCAGTTACGCAGGGAGCGGGGAGACCCAGTACTTC; CDR3aa: CASSYAGSGETQYF
len: 17; abundance: NA; v_gene: TRBV5-1; j_gene: TRBJ1-6; d_gene: NA; CDR3nt: TGCGCCAGCAGCTTGGGGACGGTAGGGGTCTATAATTCACCCCTCCACTTT; CDR3aa: CASSLGTVGVYNSPLHF
len: 15; abundance: NA; v_gene: TRBV10-3; j_gene: TRBJ2-3; d_gene: NA; CDR3nt: TGTGCCATCAGTGAGTCTGGCGGTAGCACAGATACGCAGTATTTT; CDR3aa: CAISESGGSTDTQYF
len: 16; abundance: NA; v_gene: TRBV7-9; j_gene: TRBJ2-4; d_gene: TRBD1; CDR3nt: TGTGCCAGCAGCTTCTCAGGGGGCGCGAGCAAAAACATTCAGTACTTC; CDR3aa: CASSFSGGASKNIQYF
len: 12; abundance: NA; v_gene: TRBV28; j_gene: TRBJ2-7; d_gene: NA; CDR3nt: TGTGCCAGCAACGGTTACTCCTACGAGCAGTACTTC; CDR3aa: CASNGYSYEQYF
len: 16; abundance: NA; v_gene: TRBV4-1; j_gene: TRBJ2-7; d_gene: NA; CDR3nt: TGCGCCAGCAGCCTCGCTCAAGCGGGCCGCTCCTACGAGCAGTACTTC; CDR3aa: CASSLAQAGRSYEQYF
len: 14; abundance: NA; v_gene: TRBV18; j_gene: TRBJ2-3; d_gene: NA; CDR3nt: TGTGCCAGCTCACCCCCGACTCGCACAGATACGCAGTATTTT; CDR3aa: CASSPPTRTDTQYF
len: 20; abundance: NA; v_gene: TRBV5-3; j_gene: TRBJ2-7; d_gene: TRBD1; CDR3nt: TGTGCCAGAAGTTCGCGCCTTCCCGCCCTTAAAGACAGGGGGGACTACGAGCAGTACTTC; CDR3aa: CARSSRLPALKDRGDYEQYF
len: 16; abundance: NA; v_gene: TRBV19; j_gene: TRBJ2-1; d_gene: TRBD2; CDR3nt: TGTGCCAGTAGTCCGGCCATGGGACTAGCGATAAATGAGCAGTTCTTC; CDR3aa: CASSPAMGLAINEQFF
len: 9; abundance: NA; v_gene: TRBV24-1; j_gene: TRBJ2-1; d_gene: NA; CDR3nt: TGTGCCACCAGTAATGAGCAGTTCTTC; CDR3aa: CATSNEQFF
len: 17; abundance: NA; v_gene: TRBV4-2; j_gene: TRBJ2-2; d_gene: NA; CDR3nt: TGTGCCAGCAGCCAAGAAGGCAAAGGATCCCGGTGGGGGGAGCTGTTTTTT; CDR3aa: CASSQEGKGSRWGELFF
len: 14; abundance: NA; v_gene: TRBV27; j_gene: TRBJ2-7; d_gene: TRBD1; CDR3nt: TGTGCCAGCAGCCTGACAGGGGTCTCCTACGAGCAGTACTTC; CDR3aa: CASSLTGVSYEQYF
len: 14; abundance: NA; v_gene: TRBV19; j_gene: TRBJ1-1; d_gene: NA; CDR3nt: TGTGCCAGTAGTATCTCGGGGAAGGGGACTGAAGCTTTCTTT; CDR3aa: CASSISGKGTEAFF
len: 14; abundance: NA; v_gene: TRBV30; j_gene: TRBJ2-3; d_gene: TRBD1; CDR3nt: TGTGCCTGGACCGAAACAGGGGGCACAGATACGCAGTATTTT; CDR3aa: CAWTETGGTDTQYF
len: 12; abundance: NA; v_gene: TRBV19; j_gene: TRBJ1-5; d_gene: NA; CDR3nt: TGTGCCAGTACCCTCCCGGGTCAGCCCCAGCATTTT; CDR3aa: CASTLPGQPQHF
len: 12; abundance: once; v_gene: TRBV4-1; j_gene: TRBJ2-3; d_gene: NA; CDR3nt: TGCGCCAGCAGCGGGAGAGCAGATACGCAGTATTTT; CDR3aa: CASSGRADTQYF
len: 18; abundance: NA; v_gene: TRBV13; j_gene: TRBJ2-4; d_gene: TRBD2; CDR3nt: TGTGCCAGCAGCTTCACTAGCGACCTGGAATGGGCCAAAAACATTCAGTACTTC; CDR3aa: CASSFTSDLEWAKNIQYF
len: 14; abundance: NA; v_gene: TRBV5-8; j_gene: TRBJ2-2; d_gene: NA; CDR3nt: TGTGCCAGCAGTGGTGGCTCCAGGGGAGGGGAGCTGTTTTTT; CDR3aa: CASSGGSRGGELFF
len: 14; abundance: NA; v_gene: TRBV6-5; j_gene: TRBJ2-3; d_gene: TRBD2; CDR3nt: TGTGCCACTAGCGGGAAAGGGGGGACAGATACGCAGTATTTT; CDR3aa: CATSGKGGTDTQYF
len: 14; abundance: NA; v_gene: TRBV2; j_gene: TRBJ2-5; d_gene: NA; CDR3nt: TGTGCCAGCAGTGACGAGAGACATCAAGAGACCCAGTACTTC; CDR3aa: CASSDERHQETQYF
len: 13; abundance: NA; v_gene: TRBV25-1; j_gene: TRBJ2-7; d_gene: NA; CDR3nt: TGTGCCAGCAGTGAACACAGGGTAGTCGAGCAGTACTTC; CDR3aa: CASSEHRVVEQYF
len: 18; abundance: NA; v_gene: TRBV11-2; j_gene: TRBJ2-3; d_gene: NA; CDR3nt: TGTGCCAGCAGCCAAGTATCGGGATTCGGGATTGGCACAGATACGCAGTATTTT; CDR3aa: CASSQVSGFGIGTDTQYF
len: 15; abundance: NA; v_gene: TRBV6-5; j_gene: TRBJ1-6; d_gene: TRBD1; CDR3nt: TGTGCCAGCAGTCAGGGACAGGGAAGGAATTCACCCCTCCACTTT; CDR3aa: CASSQGQGRNSPLHF
len: 14; abundance: NA; v_gene: TRBV25-1; j_gene: TRBJ2-7; d_gene: NA; CDR3nt: TGTGCCAGCAGTGCAGGGACGGACGTCTACGAGCAGTACTTC; CDR3aa: CASSAGTDVYEQYF